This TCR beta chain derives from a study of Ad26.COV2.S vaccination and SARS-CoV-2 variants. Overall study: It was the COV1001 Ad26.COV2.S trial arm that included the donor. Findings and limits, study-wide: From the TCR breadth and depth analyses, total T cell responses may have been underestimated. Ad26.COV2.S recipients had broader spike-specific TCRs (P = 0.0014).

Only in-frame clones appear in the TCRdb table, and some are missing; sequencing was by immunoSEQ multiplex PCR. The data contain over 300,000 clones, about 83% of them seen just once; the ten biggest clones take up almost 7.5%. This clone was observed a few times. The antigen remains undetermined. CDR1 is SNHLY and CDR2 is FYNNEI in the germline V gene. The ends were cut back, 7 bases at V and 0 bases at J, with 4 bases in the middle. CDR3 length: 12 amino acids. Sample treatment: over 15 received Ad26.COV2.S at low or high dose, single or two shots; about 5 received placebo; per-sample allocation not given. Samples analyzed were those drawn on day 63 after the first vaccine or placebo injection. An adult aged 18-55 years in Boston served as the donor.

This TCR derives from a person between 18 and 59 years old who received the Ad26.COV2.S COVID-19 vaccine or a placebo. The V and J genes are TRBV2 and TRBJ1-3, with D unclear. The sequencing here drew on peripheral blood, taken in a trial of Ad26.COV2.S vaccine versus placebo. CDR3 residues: CASKGSGNTIYF. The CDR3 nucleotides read TGTGCCAGCAAGGGCTCTGGAAACACCATATATTTT. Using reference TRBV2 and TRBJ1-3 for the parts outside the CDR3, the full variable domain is EPEVTQTPSHQVTQMGQEVILRCVPISNHLYFYWYRQILGQKVEFLVSFYNNEISEKSEIFDDQFSVERPDGSNFTLKIRSTKLEDSAMYFCASKGSGNTIYFGEGSWLTVV.